The text below deals with one T cell receptor beta chain. Positive selection using magnetic beads isolated the CD4+ and CD8+ cells (purity was checked by flow cytometry). With 6 bases removed from V and 4 bases from J, the gap between germline ends came to 15 bases. Germline CDR1 LGHNT, CDR2 FRNRAP. The CDR3 consists of 14 residues. This sample is part of a study of somatic mutations in cytotoxic T cells in rheumatoid arthritis. The assay was immunoSEQ multiplex PCR, and TCRdb's table has in-frame clones only and misses some. The sample has about 6,400 clones, approximately 65% seen once. This sequence originates from a woman aged 45-60 years in good health. V usage is TRBV12-5 and J usage is TRBJ1-1, with D possibly TRBD1 on 5 matching bases. Sequencing was performed on CD8+ T cells sorted from blood. This CDR3 reads CASGRKGQATEAFF. CDR3 coding DNA: TGTGCTAGTGGAAGAAAGGGGCAGGCCACTGAAGCTTTCTTT.